The 21 T cell receptor beta chains given below trace back to one sample, sequenced in a study of blood T cell repertoires in COVID-19. The table came from immunoSEQ multiplex PCR; TCRdb's copy has only in-frame clones and leaves some out. The table includes around 97,000 clones, over 70% detected once. Sequencing was done on a sample of peripheral blood. The receptors were sampled from a human donor in a cohort sampled during active or convalescent COVID-19.

V is TRBV7-3 and J is TRBJ2-5; 11 bases line up with TRBD1. CDR1 is SGHTA, CDR2 FQGTGA, per germline. Unmatched junction bases numbered 7, after V lost 3 bases and J lost 4 bases. The CDR3 runs to 16 residues. The CDR3 sequence is CASSFTGTGGRETQYF. The CDR3 DNA reads TGTGCCAGCAGCTTCACCGGGACAGGGGGACGAGAGACCCAGTACTTC.

The CDR3 DNA is TGTGCCACCCTGCGGTCTAGCGAGGCGGGGCCAGATACGCAGTATTTT. Its translation: CATLRSSEAGPDTQYF. This chain links TRBV2 with TRBJ2-3, with D perhaps TRBD2 (6 bases). Germline-derived CDR1 and CDR2 are SNHLY and FYNNEI. V was trimmed by 10 bases and J by 4 bases, leaving 24 bases between them. The CDR3 has 16 amino acids.

V is TRBV10-3 and J is TRBJ1-2; D is perhaps TRBD1 (6 bases). V lost 0 bases to trimming and J lost 8 bases, with 13 bases between them. The CDR3 contains 14 residues. Germline assignment: CDR1 ENHRY and CDR2 SYGVKD. The CDR3 is CAISESRGIGGYTF. The CDR3 bases are TGTGCCATCAGTGAGTCTAGGGGGATCGGGGGCTACACCTTC.

CDR3 protein: CASSTHQTGTTEAFF. For the CDR3, the DNA is TGTGCCAGCAGTACCCATCAGACAGGGACCACTGAAGCTTTCTTT. The V gene is TRBV2, the J gene TRBJ1-1; 7 nucleotides agree with TRBD1. CDR1 SNHLY and CDR2 FYNNEI come from the germline V gene. The junction had 10 bases not matched to a gene; V was cut back by 5 bases and J by 4 bases. This CDR3 is built from 15 residues.

V is TRBV9 and J is TRBJ1-1; D not certain. V shed 0 bases and J shed 0 bases, with 12 bases lying between them. This CDR3 region has 16 residues. Germline CDR1 is SGDLS and CDR2 is YYNGEE. CDR3 DNA sequence: TGTGCCAGCAGCGTAGTGTCGGCGGATTTGAACACTGAAGCTTTCTTT. It specifies CASSVVSADLNTEAFF. Supplemented by reference TRBV9 and TRBJ1-1, the full variable domain reads DSGVTQTPKHLITATGQRVTLRCSPRSGDLSVYWYQQSLDQGLQFLIQYYNGEERAKGNILERFSAQQFPDLHSELNLSSLELGDSALYFCASSVVSADLNTEAFFGQGTRLTVV.

This chain uses TRBV19 with TRBJ2-1; possibly TRBD2 for D (5 bases). The CDR3 loop spans 16 amino acids. In germline, CDR1 is LNHDA, CDR2 SQIVND (reference sequence). V gave up 9 bases and J gave up 0 bases, with 18 bases separating them. CDR3 loop: CASSWTGENSYNEQFF. CDR3 nucleotide sequence: TGTGCCAGCTCATGGACTGGGGAAAACTCCTACAATGAGCAGTTCTTC.

The chain is built from TRBV24-1 and TRBJ1-4; 8 bases fit TRBD1. J lost 0 bases, V lost 11 bases, and 10 bases had no gene match. CDR1 is KGHDR, CDR2 SFDVKD, per germline. The CDR3 runs to 16 residues. Here the CDR3 DNA reads TGTGCCAACCCAGGGGGCCATCCTGCAACTAATGAAAAACTGTTTTTT. Translating it yields CANPGGHPATNEKLFF.

CDR3 amino acids: CASSLLKEQYF. CDR3 DNA sequence: TGTGCCAGCAGCCTCCTAAAGGAGCAGTACTTC. The chain links TRBV11-2 to TRBJ2-7; D remains ambiguous. Between the trimmed V and J ends, which lost 5 bases and 7 bases, there was a span of 9 bases. The germline CDR1 and CDR2 sequences are SGHAT and FQNNGV. This CDR3 comprises 11 residues.

A single count supports this clone. The genes are TRBV29-1 and TRBJ2-1; 8 bases are a match to TRBD1. CDR3 size: 15 residues. The germline gives CDR1 SQVTM, CDR2 ANQGSEA. V dropped 6 bases and J dropped 3; count of bases not matched to a gene: 10. The CDR3 DNA sequence: TGCAGCGTCTCAAAAGGGACAGGAGGCTACAATGAGCAGTTCTTC. It translates to CSVSKGTGGYNEQFF.

The chain is built from TRBV7-9 and TRBJ1-1, with no clear D. The germline gives CDR1 SEHNR, CDR2 FQNEAQ (reference sequence). Trimming took 5 bases from V and 0 from J, leaving 4 bases between them. This CDR3 has 12 residues. CDR3 sequence reads: CASSPLNTEAFF. The CDR3 DNA is TGTGCCAGCAGCCCGTTGAACACTGAAGCTTTCTTT.

Written as DNA, the CDR3 is TGCGCCAGCAGCCAACCCCCGAGAGGGCGGGAGCAGTTCTTC. It translates to CASSQPPRGREQFF. This chain joins TRBV4-1 and TRBJ2-1, with a tentative D call TRBD2 (5 bases). The CDR3 contains 14 residues. In germline, CDR1 is MGHRA, CDR2 YSYEKL. V lost 2 bases and J 10 bases, leaving 15 bases between the germline ends.

The V gene is TRBV10-2, the J gene TRBJ2-1, with a tentative D call TRBD2 (7 bases). From germline, CDR1 is WSHSY and CDR2 SAAADI. V lost 0 bases and J lost 7, with 10 bases in between. This CDR3 region has 14 residues. The CDR3 is CASSESGGPNEQFF. The CDR3, as DNA: TGCGCCAGCAGTGAGTCCGGGGGGCCGAATGAGCAGTTCTTC.

The chain carries TRBV12-5 and TRBJ2-1; a weak D match, TRBD2 (6 bases). The germline V gene encodes CDR1 LGHNT and CDR2 FRNRAP. This CDR3 has 15 amino acids. Trimming removed 2 bases from V and 6 bases from J, with 14 bases in between. The CDR3 sequence: CASGLLPVGGNEQFF. The CDR3, as DNA: TGTGCTAGTGGTTTGCTTCCCGTGGGGGGCAATGAGCAGTTCTTC.

The chain couples TRBV19 to TRBJ1-6; 9 bases agree with TRBD1. J was trimmed by 7 bases and V by 9 bases; bases with no gene match: 7. Germline CDR1 reads LNHDA; CDR2 reads SQIVND (reference sequence). The CDR3 covers 14 residues. The CDR3 loop is CASHPGTGNSPLHF. The CDR3 region has the DNA TGTGCCAGCCACCCCGGGACAGGGAATTCACCCCTCCACTTT.

This clone was seen a few times. The V call is TRBV3-1 (or the pseudogene TRBV3-2), the J call TRBJ2-3, with 7 bases identical to TRBD1. Germline V gene lookup returns CDR1 LGHDT and CDR2 YNNKEL (reference sequence). CDR3 length: 17 amino acids. J gave up 0 bases and V 2 bases, and 8 bases lay outside the gene matches. In DNA form, the CDR3 reads TGTGCCAGCAGCCAAAGGAAGGGGGCAGGAAGCACAGATACGCAGTATTTT. It specifies CASSQRKGAGSTDTQYF.

The gene calls are TRBV12-3 or TRBV12-4 and TRBJ2-7; D is ambiguous. The CDR3 runs to 12 residues. Deletions cut 3 bases from V and 3 bases from J, with 6 bases between. The CDR3 loop is CASSLSVYEQYF. In nucleotides, the CDR3 is TGTGCCAGCAGTTTGTCTGTCTACGAGCAGTACTTC.

V is TRBV9 and J is TRBJ2-6; no definite D call. The germline V gene encodes CDR1 SGDLS and CDR2 YYNGEE. This CDR3 spans 15 amino acids. Trimming cost V 6 bases and J 1 base, with 11 bases left between them. As DNA, the CDR3 is TGTGCCAGCAAGTACGGTGAATCTGGGGCCAACGTCCTGACTTTC. The encoded protein is CASKYGESGANVLTF. The full variable domain, its missing parts supplied by reference TRBV9 and TRBJ2-6, is DSGVTQTPKHLITATGQRVTLRCSPRSGDLSVYWYQQSLDQGLQFLIQYYNGEERAKGNILERFSAQQFPDLHSELNLSSLELGDSALYFCASKYGESGANVLTFGAGSRLTVL.

V gene TRBV5-1 combines with J gene TRBJ1-6; no firm D call. V dropped 8 bases and J dropped 1 base, with 7 bases sitting between them. The V gene's germline CDR1 is SGHRS and CDR2 YFSETQ. The CDR3 loop spans 13 amino acids. The CDR3 DNA reads TGCGCCAGTGGTAGATCCTATAATTCACCCCTCCACTTT. Translating it yields CASGRSYNSPLHF.

The V and J genes are TRBV6-6 and TRBJ1-6, with a tentative D call TRBD1 (6 bases). The CDR3 consists of 15 residues. Looked up from germline, CDR1 is MNHNY and CDR2 is SVGAGI (reference sequence). Trimming stripped 2 bases from V and 1 base from J, with 6 bases between. CDR3 amino acids: CASSYRGSYNSPLHF. The CDR3, as DNA: TGTGCCAGCAGTTACAGGGGGTCCTATAATTCACCCCTCCACTTT.

The chain joins TRBV27 to TRBJ1-2; 8 positions match TRBD1. CDR3 length equals 16 residues. CDR1 and CDR2 from the germline V gene are MNHEY and SMNVEV (reference sequence). Unmatched junction bases numbered 10, after V lost 6 bases and J lost 1 base. The CDR3 DNA sequence: TGTGCCAGCAGACCTAGGACAGGGATGAGTAACTATGGCTACACCTTC. Amino acids: CASRPRTGMSNYGYTF.

V gene TRBV1 combines with J gene TRBJ2-3; the D call TRBD1 from the table was never checked on the DNA. TRBV1 is deemed a pseudogene. The CDR3 runs to 16 residues. As DNA, the CDR3 is TGCACCAGTATCCTCACTGGCAGGGGGTGCACAGATACGCAGTATTTT. It yields the protein CTSILTGRGCTDTQYF.